The rows below give T cell receptor beta chains drawn from one sample of a study of response to subunit inactivated influenza vaccine. MiXCR was run by TCRdb on the RT-PCR reads, yielding one entry per CDR3 protein. The sample carries 400,000 to 650,000 distinct CDR3 sequences, 6.5% to 8% recorded once. The sequenced sample was PBMCs from blood, obtained 23 to 25 months after vaccination. Source of these receptors: a man aged 50 to 69 who received an inactivated influenza vaccine. Each CDR3 is given with its conserved first and last residue. D genes are given only for firm matches. Clone size is given for some rows only: seen once, a few or many times, or a class if the clone is expanded.

size: NA; V: TRBV20-1; J: TRBJ2-3; D: NA; CDR3: CSARRDPRVSTDTQYF; DNA: TGCAGTGCGAGGAGGGACCCTAGAGTTAGCACAGATACGCAGTATTTT
size: few; V: TRBV7-2; J: TRBJ2-2; D: TRBD2; CDR3: CASSPTLGGDGELFF; DNA: TGTGCCAGCAGCCCTACGTTGGGGGGGGACGGGGAGCTGTTTTTT
size: NA; V: TRBV7-2; J: TRBJ1-1; D: NA; CDR3: CASSLVVVTEAFF; DNA: TGTGCCAGCAGCTTAGTGGTAGTCACTGAAGCTTTCTTT
size: NA; V: TRBV6-5; J: TRBJ2-1; D: NA; CDR3: CASSYRATYNEQFF; DNA: TGTGCCAGCAGTTACAGGGCCACCTACAATGAGCAGTTCTTC
size: few; V: TRBV20-1; J: TRBJ2-7; D: TRBD2; CDR3: CSAHRAGDEQYF; DNA: TGCAGTGCCCATCGCGCGGGGGATGAGCAGTACTTC
size: NA; V: TRBV29-1; J: TRBJ2-2; D: NA; CDR3: CSVWGNAGELFF; DNA: TGCAGCGTATGGGGTAATGCCGGGGAGCTGTTTTTT
size: NA; V: TRBV20-1; J: TRBJ2-5; D: TRBD2; CDR3: CSASDGGTSGPLRETQYF; DNA: TGCAGTGCTTCTGATGGGGGGACTAGCGGACCTTTACGCGAGACCCAGTACTTC
size: many; V: TRBV20-1; J: TRBJ2-6; D: TRBD1; CDR3: CSARSGTGVVSGANVLTF; DNA: TGCAGTGCTAGATCCGGGACAGGGGTCGTTTCTGGGGCCAACGTCCTGACTTTC
size: NA; V: TRBV18; J: TRBJ2-7; D: TRBD2; CDR3: CASSPLAGVSEQYF; DNA: TGTGCCAGCTCTCCTCTAGCGGGAGTTTCCGAGCAGTACTTC
size: many; V: TRBV10-3; J: TRBJ2-7; D: NA; CDR3: CAISGTPTVIAYF; DNA: TGTGCCATCAGCGGGACCCCTACAGTAATTGCGTACTTC
size: NA; V: TRBV18; J: TRBJ2-3; D: NA; CDR3: CASSPVDSRITDTQYF; DNA: TGTGCCAGCTCACCGGTAGACAGCCGGATCACAGATACGCAGTATTTT